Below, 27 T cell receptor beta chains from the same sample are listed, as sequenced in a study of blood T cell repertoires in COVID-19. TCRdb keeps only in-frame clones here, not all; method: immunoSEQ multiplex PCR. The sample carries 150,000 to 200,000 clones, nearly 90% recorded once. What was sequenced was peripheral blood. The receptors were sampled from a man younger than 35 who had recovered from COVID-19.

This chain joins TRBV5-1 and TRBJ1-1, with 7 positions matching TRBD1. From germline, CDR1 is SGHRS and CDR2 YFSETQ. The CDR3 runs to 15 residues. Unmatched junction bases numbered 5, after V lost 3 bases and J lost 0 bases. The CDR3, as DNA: TGCGCCAGCAGCTCGGGAGGGGGCTTGAACACTGAAGCTTTCTTT. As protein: CASSSGGGLNTEAFF.

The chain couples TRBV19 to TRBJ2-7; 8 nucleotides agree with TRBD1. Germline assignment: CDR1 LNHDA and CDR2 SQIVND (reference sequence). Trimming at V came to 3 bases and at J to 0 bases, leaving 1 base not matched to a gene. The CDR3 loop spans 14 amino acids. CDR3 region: CASSMTGASYEQYF. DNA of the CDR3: TGTGCCAGTAGTATGACAGGGGCCTCCTACGAGCAGTACTTC.

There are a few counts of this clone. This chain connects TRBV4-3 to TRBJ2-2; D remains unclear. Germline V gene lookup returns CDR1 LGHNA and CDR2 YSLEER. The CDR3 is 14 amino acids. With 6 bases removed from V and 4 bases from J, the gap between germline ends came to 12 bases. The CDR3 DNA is TGCGCCAGCAGGCACGTCCCGGGCACCGGGGAGCTGTTTTTT. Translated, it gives CASRHVPGTGELFF.

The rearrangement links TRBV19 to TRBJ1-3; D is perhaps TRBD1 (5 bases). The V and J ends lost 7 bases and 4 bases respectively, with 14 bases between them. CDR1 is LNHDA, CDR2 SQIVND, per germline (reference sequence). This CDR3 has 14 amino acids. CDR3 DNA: TGTGCCAGTACTAACGGGGGACGAGGAAACACCATATATTTT. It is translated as CASTNGGRGNTIYF.

Here the CDR3 reads CASSVLVARNTEAFF. The CDR3 nucleotides read TGTGCCAGCAGCGTGCTGGTGGCCCGGAACACTGAAGCTTTCTTT. V and J are TRBV7-2 and TRBJ1-1; D is uncertain. In germline, CDR1 is SGHTA, CDR2 FQGNSA. CDR3 length equals 15 residues. The V end was cut by 5 bases, the J end by 1 base, with 14 bases between.

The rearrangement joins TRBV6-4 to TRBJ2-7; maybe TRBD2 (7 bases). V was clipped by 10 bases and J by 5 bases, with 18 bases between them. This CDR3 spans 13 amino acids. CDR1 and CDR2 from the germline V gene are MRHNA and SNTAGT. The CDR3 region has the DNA TGTGCCATCCTAGGGGCGGGGGCGGACGAGCAGTACTTC. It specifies CAILGAGADEQYF.

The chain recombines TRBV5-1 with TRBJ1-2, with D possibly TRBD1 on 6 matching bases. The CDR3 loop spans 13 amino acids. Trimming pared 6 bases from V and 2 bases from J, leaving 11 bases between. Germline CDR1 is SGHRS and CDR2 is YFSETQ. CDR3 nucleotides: TGCGCCAGCAAACAGGGCCTGAACTATGGCTACACCTTC. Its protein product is CASKQGLNYGYTF.

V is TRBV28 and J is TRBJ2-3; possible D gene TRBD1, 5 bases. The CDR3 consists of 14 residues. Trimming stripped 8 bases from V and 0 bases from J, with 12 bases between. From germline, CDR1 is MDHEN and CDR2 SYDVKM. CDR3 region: CASGSAGSTDTQYF. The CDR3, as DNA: TGTGCCAGCGGATCGGCAGGGAGCACAGATACGCAGTATTTT.

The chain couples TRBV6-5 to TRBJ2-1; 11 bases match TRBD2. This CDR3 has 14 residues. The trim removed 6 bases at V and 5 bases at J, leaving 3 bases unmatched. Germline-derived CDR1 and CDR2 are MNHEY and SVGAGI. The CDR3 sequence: CASRQTSGNNEQFF. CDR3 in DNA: TGTGCCAGCAGGCAGACTAGCGGGAACAATGAGCAGTTCTTC.

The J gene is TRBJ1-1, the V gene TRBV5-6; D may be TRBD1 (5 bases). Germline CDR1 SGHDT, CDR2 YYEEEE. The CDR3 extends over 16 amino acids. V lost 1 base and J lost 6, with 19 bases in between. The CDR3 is CASSLIGQGVNSEAFF. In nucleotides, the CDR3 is TGTGCCAGCAGCTTGATAGGGCAGGGTGTAAACTCTGAAGCTTTCTTT.

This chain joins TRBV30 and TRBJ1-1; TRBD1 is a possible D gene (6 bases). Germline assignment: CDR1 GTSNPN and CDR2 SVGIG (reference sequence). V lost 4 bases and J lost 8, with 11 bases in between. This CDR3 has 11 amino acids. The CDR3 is CAWTNRVEAFF. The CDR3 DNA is TGTGCCTGGACCAACAGGGTCGAAGCTTTCTTT.

The CDR3 DNA reads as TGTGCCAGCAGCCCCGGGGGGCCAGATACGCAGTATTTT. Protein: CASSPGGPDTQYF. This chain joins TRBV11-2 and TRBJ2-3, with D perhaps TRBD2 (7 bases). This CDR3 contains 13 residues. V was trimmed by 5 bases and J by 4 bases, leaving 10 bases between them. Germline loops: CDR1 SGHAT, CDR2 FQNNGV.

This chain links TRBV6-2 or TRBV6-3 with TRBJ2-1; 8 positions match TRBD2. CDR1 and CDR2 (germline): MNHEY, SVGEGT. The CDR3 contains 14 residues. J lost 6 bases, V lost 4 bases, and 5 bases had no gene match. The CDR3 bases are TGTGCCAGCAGTTCGGGACTAGAAGGCAATGAGCAGTTCTTC. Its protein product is CASSSGLEGNEQFF.

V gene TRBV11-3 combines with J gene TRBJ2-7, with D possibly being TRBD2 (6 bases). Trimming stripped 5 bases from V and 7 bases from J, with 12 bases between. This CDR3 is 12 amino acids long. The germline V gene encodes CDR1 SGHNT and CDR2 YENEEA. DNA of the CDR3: TGTGCCAGCAGCCCGGGACTGGGGGAGCAGTACTTC. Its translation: CASSPGLGEQYF.

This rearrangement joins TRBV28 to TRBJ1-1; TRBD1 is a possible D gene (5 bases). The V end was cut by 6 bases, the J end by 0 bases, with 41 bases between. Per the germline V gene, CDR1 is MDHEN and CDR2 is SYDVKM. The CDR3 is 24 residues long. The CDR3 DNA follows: TGTGCCAGCAGATTAGGGCGCAGGTATGGAGGGGCCCCAGAGAGGCATAAGGTGAACACTGAAGCTTTCTTT. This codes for CASRLGRRYGGAPERHKVNTEAFF. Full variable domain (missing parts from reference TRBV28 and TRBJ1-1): DVKVTQSSRYLVKRTGEKVFLECVQDMDHENMFWYRQDPGLGLRLIYFSYDVKMKEKGDIPEGYSVSREKKERFSLILESASTNQTSMYLCASRLGRRYGGAPERHKVNTEAFFGQGTRLTVV.

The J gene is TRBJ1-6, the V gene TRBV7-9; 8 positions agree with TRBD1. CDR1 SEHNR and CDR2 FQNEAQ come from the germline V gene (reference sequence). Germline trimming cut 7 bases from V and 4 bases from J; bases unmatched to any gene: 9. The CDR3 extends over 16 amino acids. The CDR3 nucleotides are TGTGCCAGCAACCCGACAGGGGAGGGGTATAATTCACCCCTCCACTTT. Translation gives CASNPTGEGYNSPLHF.

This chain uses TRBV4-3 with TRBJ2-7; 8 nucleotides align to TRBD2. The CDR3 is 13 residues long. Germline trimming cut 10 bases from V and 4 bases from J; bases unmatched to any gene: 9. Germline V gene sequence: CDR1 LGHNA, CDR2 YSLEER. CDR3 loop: CATGGGPGYEQYF. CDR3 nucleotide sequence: TGCGCCACCGGCGGGGGGCCTGGTTACGAGCAGTACTTC.

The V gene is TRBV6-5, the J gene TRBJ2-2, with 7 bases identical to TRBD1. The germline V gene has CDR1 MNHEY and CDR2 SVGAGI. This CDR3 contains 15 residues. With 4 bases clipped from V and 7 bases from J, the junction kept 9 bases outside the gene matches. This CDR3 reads CASSSFTGVNGELFF. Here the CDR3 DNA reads TGTGCCAGCAGTTCCTTTACAGGGGTGAACGGGGAGCTGTTTTTT.

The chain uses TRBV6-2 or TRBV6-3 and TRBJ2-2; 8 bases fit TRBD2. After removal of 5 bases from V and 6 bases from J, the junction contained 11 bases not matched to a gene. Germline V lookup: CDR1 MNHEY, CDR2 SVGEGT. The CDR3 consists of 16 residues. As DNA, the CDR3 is TGTGCCAGCAGTCCCCCCGGGACTAGGACTGCCGGGGAGCTGTTTTTT. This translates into CASSPPGTRTAGELFF.

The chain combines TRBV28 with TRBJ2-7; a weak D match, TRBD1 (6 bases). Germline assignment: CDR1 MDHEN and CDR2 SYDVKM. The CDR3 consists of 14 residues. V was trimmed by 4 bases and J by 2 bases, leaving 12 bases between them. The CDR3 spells CASSWDTLTYEQYF. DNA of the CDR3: TGTGCCAGCAGTTGGGACACCCTCACCTACGAGCAGTACTTC.

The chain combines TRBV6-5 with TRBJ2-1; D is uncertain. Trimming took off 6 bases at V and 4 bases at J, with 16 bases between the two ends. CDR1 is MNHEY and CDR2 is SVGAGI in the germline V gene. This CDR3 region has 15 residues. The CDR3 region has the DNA TGTGCCAGCAGCCTACTTGGGCGTGCATACAATGAGCAGTTCTTC. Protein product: CASSLLGRAYNEQFF.

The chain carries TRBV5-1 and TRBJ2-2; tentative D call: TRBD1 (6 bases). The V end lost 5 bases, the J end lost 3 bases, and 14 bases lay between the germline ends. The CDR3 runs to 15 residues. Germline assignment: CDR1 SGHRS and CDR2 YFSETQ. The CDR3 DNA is TGCGCCAGCAGGGTAGGACAGCCCTACACCGGGGAGCTGTTTTTT. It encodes CASRVGQPYTGELFF.

CDR3 sequence: CASSERLAGGDEQFF. CDR3 nucleotides: TGTGCCAGCAGTGAAAGGCTAGCGGGGGGGGATGAGCAGTTCTTC. This chain uses TRBV6-1 with TRBJ2-1; 12 bases fit TRBD2. The V segment lost 2 bases and the J segment 8 bases; nucleotides outside the gene matches: 4. The CDR3 runs 15 residues. CDR1 is MNHNS and CDR2 is SASEGT in the germline V gene.

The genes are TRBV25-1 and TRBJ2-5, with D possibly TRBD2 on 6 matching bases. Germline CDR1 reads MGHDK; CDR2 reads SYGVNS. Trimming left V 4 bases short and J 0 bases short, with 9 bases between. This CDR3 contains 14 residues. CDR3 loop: CASSGRGYQETQYF. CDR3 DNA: TGTGCCAGCAGTGGACGGGGGTACCAAGAGACCCAGTACTTC.

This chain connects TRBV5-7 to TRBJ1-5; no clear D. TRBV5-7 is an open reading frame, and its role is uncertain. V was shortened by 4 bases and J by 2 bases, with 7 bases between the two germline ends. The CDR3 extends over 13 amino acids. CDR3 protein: CASSRVGNQPQHF. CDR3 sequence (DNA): TGTGCCAGCAGCCGGGTCGGCAATCAGCCCCAGCATTTT.

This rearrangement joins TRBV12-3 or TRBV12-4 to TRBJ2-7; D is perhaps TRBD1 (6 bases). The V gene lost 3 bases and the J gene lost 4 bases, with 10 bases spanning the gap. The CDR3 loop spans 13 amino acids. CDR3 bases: TGTGCCAGCAGTTTCGACAGGATTTACGAGCAGTACTTC. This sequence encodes CASSFDRIYEQYF.

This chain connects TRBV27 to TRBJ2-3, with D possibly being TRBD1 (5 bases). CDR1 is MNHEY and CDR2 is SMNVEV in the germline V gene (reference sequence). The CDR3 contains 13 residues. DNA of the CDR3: TGTGCTGTAAAGGGGTTTGGCACAGATACGCAGTATTTT. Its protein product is CAVKGFGTDTQYF.